This passage covers 20 T cell receptor beta chains from one sample sequenced in a study of T cell changes during pregnancy in multiple sclerosis. Using immunoSEQ multiplex PCR, the repertoire was profiled, and TCRdb retains in-frame clones only, with some absent. Of about 60,000 clones in the sample, around 93% are singletons; the top ten hold about 0.93%. The sample consisted of peripheral blood, taken in the first trimester of pregnancy. The receptors originated from a female donor with multiple sclerosis, enrolled in a pregnancy study.

This clone appeared a single time. The chain has TRBV25-1 and TRBJ2-4; D uncertain. Trimming took off 5 bases at V and 5 bases at J, with 7 bases between the two ends. Germline V gene data show CDR1 as MGHDK and CDR2 as SYGVNS. This CDR3 region has 12 residues. The CDR3 is CASSRVQNIQYF. DNA of the CDR3: TGTGCCAGCAGTCGGGTACAAAACATTCAGTACTTC. Full variable domain (outside the CDR3, taken from reference TRBV25-1 and TRBJ2-4): EADIYQTPRYLVIGTGKKITLECSQTMGHDKMYWYQQDPGMELHLIHYSYGVNSTEKGDLSSESTVSRIRTEHFPLTLESARPSHTSQYLCASSRVQNIQYFGAGTRLSVL.

The CDR3 region has the DNA TGTGCCAGCAGCTTAGCGCGGATTACAGGGGACAATGAGCAGTTCTTC. As protein: CASSLARITGDNEQFF. This chain joins TRBV7-6 and TRBJ2-1, with TRBD1 identical over 7 bases. J was trimmed by 5 bases and V by 0 bases; bases with no gene match: 7. CDR1 and CDR2 (germline): SGHVS, FNYEAQ. The length of the CDR3 is 16 residues.

The chain couples TRBV7-3 to TRBJ2-3; D is perhaps TRBD1 (6 bases). CDR1 and CDR2 (germline): SGHTA, FQGTGA. The CDR3 runs 15 residues. The germline V and J ends were trimmed by 4 bases and 2 bases, with 13 bases remaining between them. The CDR3 bases are TGTGCCAGCAGCTCACAGGGTGGGGTCACAGATACGCAGTATTTT. This translates into CASSSQGGVTDTQYF.

For the CDR3, the DNA is TGCGCCAGCAGCCAAGATCTGTACAGCCCGCTTGGCTACACCTTC. It encodes CASSQDLYSPLGYTF. The J gene is TRBJ1-2, the V gene TRBV4-1; no clear D. V lost 0 bases, J lost 7 bases, and 15 bases lay in between. This CDR3 comprises 15 residues. Per the germline V gene, CDR1 is MGHRA and CDR2 is YSYEKL.

The genes are TRBV5-1 and TRBJ2-5; the match to TRBD2 covers 8 bases. The CDR3 runs to 13 residues. With 0 bases clipped from V and 6 bases from J, the junction kept 1 base outside the gene matches. The germline V gene has CDR1 SGHRS and CDR2 YFSETQ. CDR3 nucleotide sequence: TGCGCCAGCAGCTTGGGCGGGGGGCAGACCCAGTACTTC. Translated: CASSLGGGQTQYF.

The rearrangement uses TRBV2 and TRBJ1-6; 8 nucleotides match TRBD1. Trimming took 6 bases from V and 7 from J; bases not matched to a gene: 5. The germline V gene encodes CDR1 SNHLY and CDR2 FYNNEI. The CDR3 consists of 14 residues. The DNA of the CDR3 is TGTGCCAGCAGCCTCAGGGGGCGGAATTCACCCCTCCACTTT. It translates to CASSLRGRNSPLHF.

This chain joins TRBV2 and TRBJ2-1; a weak D match, TRBD1 (5 bases). Looked up from germline, CDR1 is SNHLY and CDR2 is FYNNEI. The CDR3 totals 15 residues. The V and J ends lost 5 bases and 5 bases respectively, with 16 bases between them. The CDR3 here is CASSSQGASNNEQFF. In nucleotides, the CDR3 is TGTGCCAGCAGTTCCCAGGGTGCTTCCAACAATGAGCAGTTCTTC. The full variable domain, in which reference TRBV2 and TRBJ2-1 provide the parts outside the CDR3, is EPEVTQTPSHQVTQMGQEVILRCVPISNHLYFYWYRQILGQKVEFLVSFYNNEISEKSEIFDDQFSVERPDGSNFTLKIRSTKLEDSAMYFCASSSQGASNNEQFFGPGTRLTVL.

The genes are TRBV27 and TRBJ1-2, with D uncertain. This CDR3 has 10 residues. V lost 5 bases, J lost 7 bases, and 5 bases lay in between. The germline CDR1 and CDR2 sequences are MNHEY and SMNVEV (reference sequence). The CDR3 spells CASSPFGYTF. Written as DNA, the CDR3 is TGTGCCAGCAGTCCGTTTGGCTACACCTTC.

The genes are TRBV7-2 and TRBJ1-2; 7 nucleotides match TRBD1. The CDR3 extends over 13 amino acids. V shed 1 base, J shed 8 bases, and the junction held 4 bases outside the gene matches. Germline CDR1 is SGHTA and CDR2 is FQGNSA. In DNA form, the CDR3 reads TGTGCCAGCAGCTTAGAAGCAGGGGGAGGCTACACCTTC. Translation gives CASSLEAGGGYTF. The whole variable domain, remainder taken from reference TRBV7-2 and TRBJ1-2, is GAGVSQSPSNKVTEKGKDVELRCDPISGHTALYWYRQSLGQGLEFLIYFQGNSAPDKSGLPSDRFSAERTGGSVSTLTIQRTQQEDSAVYLCASSLEAGGGYTFGSGTRLTVV.

The chain employs TRBV6-4 and TRBJ2-3, with a possible D match to TRBD2 (6 bases). Trimming pared 5 bases from V and 2 bases from J, leaving 14 bases between. Per germline, CDR1 MRHNA and CDR2 SNTAGT. This CDR3 is 15 amino acids long. CDR3: CASSRDSSLTDTQYF. CDR3 bases: TGTGCCAGCAGTCGGGACTCATCACTCACAGATACGCAGTATTTT.

This sequence joins TRBV5-5 and TRBJ2-2; 8 bases align to TRBD1. The CDR3 totals 14 residues. V was clipped by 0 bases and J by 5 bases; unmatched bases: 0. Germline assignment: CDR1 SGHKS and CDR2 YYEKEE (reference sequence). CDR3 residues: CASSLGTGTGELFF. CDR3 nucleotides: TGTGCCAGCAGCTTGGGGACAGGGACCGGGGAGCTGTTTTTT.

V usage is TRBV7-8 and J usage is TRBJ1-4; 7 nucleotides agree with TRBD1. The V gene's germline CDR1 is SGHVS and CDR2 FQNEAQ. CDR3 length: 16 residues. The V gene end was trimmed by 4 bases and the J gene end by 6 bases; junction bases not matched to a gene: 11. The CDR3: CASSSRQGVGDEKLFF. The CDR3 DNA sequence: TGTGCCAGCAGCTCTCGACAGGGCGTGGGGGATGAAAAACTGTTTTTT. Variable domain in full (rest from reference TRBV7-8 and TRBJ1-4): GAGVSQSPRYKVAKRGQDVALRCDPISGHVSLFWYQQALGQGPEFLTYFQNEAQLDKSGLPSDRFFAERPEGSVSTLKIQRTQQEDSAVYLCASSSRQGVGDEKLFFGSGTQLSVL.

This chain joins TRBV15 and TRBJ2-7; D is uncertain. This CDR3 is built from 12 residues. V shed 4 bases and J shed 7 bases, with 11 bases lying between them. Germline loops: CDR1 LNHNV, CDR2 YYDKDF (reference sequence). The CDR3 DNA is TGTGCCACCAGCACCTACCCAGGAGAGCAGTACTTC. It is translated as CATSTYPGEQYF.

This CDR3 reads CAISNDLGSGGYNEQFF. The CDR3, as DNA: TGTGCCATCAGTAACGACTTGGGTAGCGGGGGTTACAATGAGCAGTTCTTC. This rearrangement joins TRBV10-3 to TRBJ2-1; 9 bases match TRBD2. With 5 bases clipped from V and 4 bases from J, the junction kept 12 bases outside the gene matches. The length of the CDR3 is 17 residues. Germline CDR1 reads ENHRY; CDR2 reads SYGVKD.

This sequence joins TRBV6-1 and TRBJ2-3; TRBD2 matches 8 bases. J lost 2 bases, V lost 3 bases, and 10 bases had no gene match. CDR3 length: 17 amino acids. The germline V gene encodes CDR1 MNHNS and CDR2 SASEGT. CDR3 residues: CASSDSMGGGPTDTQYF. The CDR3 coding sequence is TGTGCCAGCAGTGATTCAATGGGCGGGGGGCCCACAGATACGCAGTATTTT.

The chain employs TRBV19 and TRBJ2-3, with 7 bases fitting TRBD2. This CDR3 contains 14 residues. Germline CDR1 and CDR2: LNHDA and SQIVND (reference sequence). J gave up 10 bases and V 7 bases, and 14 bases lay outside the gene matches. The CDR3 nucleotides are TGTGCCAGTAATCCCCGGGAGGAACTCACACCGCAGTATTTT. Translating it yields CASNPREELTPQYF.

As DNA, the CDR3 is TGCGCCAGCAGCTACGGGACAGGGGTGAACACTGAAGCTTTCTTT. Its translation is CASSYGTGVNTEAFF. The chain couples TRBV5-1 to TRBJ1-1, with TRBD1 identical over 10 bases. After removal of 3 bases from V and 0 bases from J, the junction contained 2 bases not matched to a gene. The CDR3 loop spans 15 amino acids. Germline CDR1 reads SGHRS; CDR2 reads YFSETQ.

The chain uses TRBV5-4 and TRBJ2-1, with 7 positions matching TRBD1. The length of the CDR3 is 13 residues. V lost 4 bases and J lost 9; bases outside the gene matches: 7. Germline CDR1 reads SGHNT; CDR2 reads YYREEE (reference sequence). DNA of the CDR3: TGTGCCAGCAGCAAGACAGGGAGAGGTGAGCAGTTCTTC. Amino acids: CASSKTGRGEQFF.

This rearrangement joins TRBV7-2 to TRBJ2-7, with 11 bases aligning to TRBD2. The CDR3 sequence is 14 residues long. The V gene's germline CDR1 is SGHTA and CDR2 FQGNSA. The J segment lost 6 bases and the V segment lost 5 bases, leaving 6 bases of the junction unmatched. This CDR3 is CASSRSGGAGEQYF. The CDR3 coding sequence is TGTGCCAGCAGCCGTAGCGGGGGGGCCGGCGAGCAGTACTTC.

This chain uses TRBV5-1 with TRBJ2-1; the D gene is possibly TRBD2 (5 bases). This CDR3 spans 16 amino acids. Trimming stripped 5 bases from V and 9 bases from J, with 24 bases between. From germline, CDR1 is SGHRS and CDR2 YFSETQ. CDR3 sequence reads: CASSGRLPAAGGEQFF. CDR3 in DNA: TGCGCCAGCAGTGGGAGACTACCGGCCGCCGGTGGTGAGCAGTTCTTC.